Listed below are T cell receptor beta chains from one sample, sequenced in a study of tumor-infiltrating lymphocytes in primary liver carcinoma. Each CDR3 protein gets one entry after TCRdb re-called the multiplex PCR reads with MiXCR. This sample has roughly 55,000 distinct CDR3 sequences, with less than 75% found just once. Sequencing was done on a sample of liver tumor tissue from sampling region 2. All receptors come from a man between 35 and 55 years old with primary liver carcinoma and hepatitis B virus infection. The CDR3 runs from the conserved cysteine through the conserved F or W. The order of the fields is V gene, D gene, J gene, clone size, CDR3 protein, CDR3 DNA. The D gene is left open where the match is weak. Only some rows state a clone size, as once, few, many or a class for expanded clones.

>TRBV10-3|TRBD2|TRBJ2-2|.
CAIRERDDTMEVFF
TGTGCCATCAGGGAGCGGGACGACACCATGGAGGTGTTTTTT
>TRBV29-1|.|TRBJ2-5|.
CSDIDSGEIQYF
TGCAGCGATATCGACAGTGGAGAGATCCAGTACTTC
>TRBV28|.|TRBJ2-1|.
CASSSSGLQQFF
TGTGCCAGCAGTTCGTCAGGGCTGCAGCAGTTCTTC
>TRBV6-5|.|TRBJ2-5|.
CANSYGVIQETQYF
TGTGCCAACAGTTACGGAGTGATCCAAGAGACCCAGTACTTC
>TRBV5-1|TRBD2|TRBJ2-1|.
CASSSHLAGVFYNEHFF
TGCGCCAGCAGCAGCCATCTAGCGGGAGTCTTCTACAATGAGCACTTCTTC
>TRBV6-1|.|TRBJ2-6|.
CAISDRGVGANVLTF
TGTGCCATCAGTGATAGGGGGGTTGGGGCCAATGTCCTGACTTTC
>TRBV11-2|.|TRBJ2-3|.
CASTLVSGGEVVGDVNTRYF
TGTGCCAGCACCTTAGTATCCGGGGGTGAAGTAGTGGGAGATGTGAATACGCGGTATTTT
>TRBV14|.|TRBJ2-7|few
CASSQDHTPSLGEQYF
TGTGCCAGCAGCCAAGATCACACCCCTTCCTTGGGCGAGCAGTACTTC
>TRBV13|.|TRBJ1-1|.
CASSHYYLGGRGDTEAFF
TGTGCCAGCAGCCACTACTATTTGGGAGGGAGAGGTGACACTGAAGCTTTCTTT
>TRBV28|.|TRBJ1-5|.
CPSSFSDNRGNQPQHF
TGTCCCAGCAGTTTCAGCGACAACAGGGGCAATCAGCCCCAGCATTTT
>TRBV29-1|TRBD2|TRBJ2-1|few
CSVGLSGGFYNEQFF
TGCAGCGTTGGATTATCGGGAGGGTTCTACAATGAGCAGTTCTTC
>TRBV6-1|.|TRBJ1-5|.
CASSIDSTDTQHF
TGTGCCAGCAGTATCGACAGCACAGATACGCAGCATTTT
>TRBV4-1|.|TRBJ2-1|many
CASSQELEVPPYNEQFF
TGCGCCAGCAGCCAGGAACTGGAGGTCCCTCCCTACAATGAGCAGTTCTTC
>TRBV6-6|.|TRBJ1-6|.
CAGEGTYNSHLHF
TGTGCCGGCGAGGGGACGTATAATTCACACCTCCACTTT
>TRBV28|.|TRBJ1-5|.
CARSFQGATQPQHF
TGTGCCAGGAGTTTCCAGGGAGCTACTCAGCCCCAGCATTTT
>TRBV4-1|TRBD1|TRBJ2-5|few
CASSKRDREETQYF
TGCGCCAGCAGCAAACGGGACAGGGAAGAGACCCAGTACTTC
>TRBV13|TRBD2|TRBJ2-4|.
CVSTVGTSDVDKNIQYF
TGTGTCAGTACCGTCGGGACTAGCGACGTGGACAAAAACATTCAGTACTTC
>TRBV12-3/TRBV12-4|.|TRBJ2-2|.
CASSGRQGAETGELFF
TGTGCCAGCAGTGGAAGACAAGGGGCCGAGACCGGGGAGCTGTTTTTT
>TRBV29-1|.|TRBJ1-2|.
CSVARAGLDAGYTF
TGCAGCGTTGCCCGGGCAGGGCTTGATGCTGGCTACACCTTC
>TRBV9|TRBD2|TRBJ2-3|.
CASSAVAGGPGVETQYF
TGTGCCAGCAGCGCAGTGGCGGGAGGGCCAGGGGTAGAAACGCAGTATTTT